This passage covers 8 T cell receptor beta chains from one sample sequenced in a study of blood T cell repertoires in COVID-19. Produced via immunoSEQ multiplex PCR; TCRdb's table is partial and in-frame only. The sample records a few hundred thousand clones, more than 65% being singletons. The specimen sequenced was peripheral blood. All receptors derive from a woman in her forties who had recovered from COVID-19.

The J gene is TRBJ1-2, the V gene TRBV5-1; the D is unclear. Trimming took off 0 bases at V and 0 bases at J, with 12 bases between the two ends. The CDR3 spans 16 residues. Per the germline V gene, CDR1 is SGHRS and CDR2 is YFSETQ. CDR3 coding DNA: TGCGCCAGCAGCTTGGTTGCAGGTTCTCCTAACTATGGCTACACCTTC. Translated, it gives CASSLVAGSPNYGYTF.

V and J are TRBV7-2 and TRBJ2-6; the match to TRBD1 covers 8 bases. The V and J ends lost 5 bases and 2 bases, in that order; junction bases with no gene match: 2. Germline CDR1 SGHTA, CDR2 FQGNSA. The CDR3 is made up of 15 amino acids. CDR3 loop: CASSADRAGANVLTF. The CDR3 DNA reads TGTGCCAGCAGCGCGGACAGGGCTGGGGCCAACGTCCTGACTTTC. Looking up the rest from reference TRBV7-2 and TRBJ2-6 gives the full variable domain: GAGVSQSPSNKVTEKGKDVELRCDPISGHTALYWYRQSLGQGLEFLIYFQGNSAPDKSGLPSDRFSAERTGGSVSTLTIQRTQQEDSAVYLCASSADRAGANVLTFGAGSRLTVL.

The V call is TRBV16, the J call TRBJ2-5, with 10 bases that match TRBD1. V lost 0 bases to trimming and J lost 9 bases; unmatched junction nucleotides: 4. The CDR3 covers 14 residues. CDR1 and CDR2 from the germline V gene are KGHSY and FQNENV. Here the CDR3 DNA reads TGTGCCAGCAGCCAATCGTCCGGACAGGGGGCCCAGTACTTC. It specifies CASSQSSGQGAQYF.

The chain couples TRBV7-9 to TRBJ2-5; TRBD1 matches 7 bases. Germline CDR1 and CDR2: SEHNR and FQNEAQ (reference sequence). This CDR3 comprises 14 residues. V gave up 7 bases and J gave up 1 base; unmatched junction bases: 6. CDR3 amino acids: CASNRQGPQETQYF. CDR3 DNA: TGTGCCAGCAACAGACAGGGACCCCAAGAGACCCAGTACTTC.

The genes are TRBV19 and TRBJ1-2; D is undetermined. The CDR3 extends over 15 amino acids. V was shortened by 0 bases and J by 4 bases, with 12 bases between the two germline ends. Germline V gene lookup returns CDR1 LNHDA and CDR2 SQIVND (reference sequence). CDR3: CASSIERTPGYGYTF. DNA of the CDR3: TGTGCCAGTAGTATAGAGCGAACCCCCGGCTATGGCTACACCTTC.

The rearrangement links TRBV3-1 (or the pseudogene TRBV3-2) to TRBJ2-3; 9 nucleotides match TRBD2. The length of the CDR3 is 14 residues. Germline V lookup: CDR1 LGHDT, CDR2 YNNKEL (reference sequence). V gave up 2 bases and J gave up 4 bases; unmatched junction bases: 1. Written as DNA, the CDR3 is TGTGCCAGCAGCCAACGGACTAGCGCAGATACGCAGTATTTT. Translated: CASSQRTSADTQYF.

The chain couples TRBV4-2 to TRBJ1-3; tentative D call: TRBD1 (6 bases). This CDR3 spans 20 amino acids. The V end lost 3 bases, the J end lost 0 bases, and 24 bases lay between the germline ends. CDR1 is LGHNA and CDR2 is YNFKEQ in the germline V gene. CDR3 in DNA: TGTGCCAGCAGCCACCCCAGGGCTGACAGGACTTCCAGCTCTGGAAACACCATATATTTT. Its translation is CASSHPRADRTSSSGNTIYF.

The chain links TRBV5-6 to TRBJ2-7, with 8 bases fitting TRBD2. CDR3 length equals 14 residues. The germline V gene has CDR1 SGHDT and CDR2 YYEEEE. The trim removed 3 bases at V and 2 bases at J, leaving 4 bases unmatched. CDR3 sequence: CASSSPGLAYEQYF. In DNA, the CDR3 is TGTGCCAGCAGCTCCCCGGGACTAGCCTACGAGCAGTACTTC.